This record covers a single T cell receptor beta chain. Its antigen is unknown. This CDR3 has 15 residues. Germline-derived CDR1 and CDR2 are SGDLS and YYNGEE. Trimming cost V 4 bases and J 0 bases, with 11 bases left between them. The data stem from a study of cytomegalovirus exposure and HLA in healthy donors. Broader study findings: Analysis was carried out at a later point, and it linked a missense DCLRE1C variant to TCR beta V- and J-gene trimming. Among immune exposure information, only CMV serostatus was available.

The PCR employed 60 Vbeta primers together with 13 Jbeta primers. TCRdb's table, derived via immunoSEQ multiplex PCR, lists solely in-frame clones and lacks some. In the table there are 150,000 or so clones, roughly 70% of which are singletons. The sample comprised PBMCs. The receptor's source is a man aged 35 to 55 in good health and CMV-seropositive. V is TRBV9 and J is TRBJ1-3; a weak D match, TRBD1 (5 bases). Here the CDR3 DNA reads TGTGCCAGCAGCCTATCTGACAGCTCTGGAAACACCATATATTTT. This gives the protein CASSLSDSSGNTIYF.